This is a list of T cell receptor beta chains from one sample in a study of blood T cell repertoires in COVID-19. Assay used: immunoSEQ multiplex PCR; TCRdb lists only in-frame clones, some missing. The sample includes some 100,000 clones, roughly 80% of them seen just once. Material for sequencing was peripheral blood. The receptors were gathered from a man aged 45-65 years with acute or convalescent COVID-19. Both conserved end residues are part of each CDR3. The D gene is left open where the match is weak. A clone size is listed for some rows: how often the clone was seen (once, few, many), or a class if it is expanded.

v_gene: TRBV4-2; abundance: .; d_gene: .; j_gene: TRBJ1-5; CDR3nt: TGTGCCAGCAGCCAAGTTTCGGAGAGCAATCAGCCCCAGCATTTT; CDR3aa: CASSQVSESNQPQHF
v_gene: TRBV5-6; abundance: few; d_gene: TRBD2; j_gene: TRBJ2-5; CDR3nt: TGTGCCAGCAGCTTGAATGGAGCGGGATACCAAGAGACCCAGTACTTC; CDR3aa: CASSLNGAGYQETQYF
v_gene: TRBV27; abundance: .; d_gene: TRBD1; j_gene: TRBJ2-7; CDR3nt: TGTGCCAGCAGTTCACAGGGGGACGACGAGCAGTACTTC; CDR3aa: CASSSQGDDEQYF
v_gene: TRBV11-2; abundance: .; d_gene: TRBD1; j_gene: TRBJ1-5; CDR3nt: TGTGCCAGCAGCCCGGGACAGCCCGGCCAGCCCCAGCATTTT; CDR3aa: CASSPGQPGQPQHF
v_gene: TRBV19; abundance: .; d_gene: .; j_gene: TRBJ1-5; CDR3nt: TGTGCCAGTAGTATTGTAGCGGGGGAGAGCAATCAGCCCCAGCATTTT; CDR3aa: CASSIVAGESNQPQHF
v_gene: TRBV11-2; abundance: few; d_gene: TRBD1; j_gene: TRBJ2-7; CDR3nt: TGTGCCAGCAGCTTAAACCCGGGGACAGTCGTCTACGAGCAGTACTTC; CDR3aa: CASSLNPGTVVYEQYF
v_gene: TRBV6-5; abundance: .; d_gene: TRBD1; j_gene: TRBJ2-2; CDR3nt: TGTGCCAGCAGCCAGACAGGGGCGGCCGGGGAGCTGTTTTTT; CDR3aa: CASSQTGAAGELFF
v_gene: TRBV19; abundance: .; d_gene: .; j_gene: TRBJ2-2; CDR3nt: TGTGCCACCGAGCCCATAAAGAACACCGGGGAGCTGTTTTTT; CDR3aa: CATEPIKNTGELFF
v_gene: TRBV11-2; abundance: .; d_gene: .; j_gene: TRBJ1-2; CDR3nt: TGTGCCAGCAGCTATTCCACGGCGGGAGCTTATGGCTACACCTTC; CDR3aa: CASSYSTAGAYGYTF
v_gene: TRBV7-2; abundance: .; d_gene: .; j_gene: TRBJ1-3; CDR3nt: TGTGCCAGCAGTTTACAGGGCTTCGAAGGAAACACCATATATTTT; CDR3aa: CASSLQGFEGNTIYF
v_gene: TRBV12-3/TRBV12-4; abundance: .; d_gene: TRBD1; j_gene: TRBJ1-2; CDR3nt: TGTGCCAGCAGTCGGACAGGAGGGTATGGCTACACCTTC; CDR3aa: CASSRTGGYGYTF
v_gene: TRBV2; abundance: once; d_gene: TRBD2; j_gene: TRBJ2-2; CDR3nt: TGTGCCAGCAGTGCCCGGGGGGGCGCGGGGATCGGGGAGCTGTTTTTT; CDR3aa: CASSARGGAGIGELFF
v_gene: TRBV4-1; abundance: .; d_gene: TRBD1; j_gene: TRBJ1-2; CDR3nt: TGCGCCAGCAGCCACTTAGCCACAGGGGCTGGAGGCTACACCTTC; CDR3aa: CASSHLATGAGGYTF
v_gene: TRBV9; abundance: once; d_gene: .; j_gene: TRBJ2-1; CDR3nt: TGTGCCAGCAGCGTAGCTGGGACTCGCAATGAGCAGTTCTTC; CDR3aa: CASSVAGTRNEQFF
v_gene: TRBV18; abundance: .; d_gene: .; j_gene: TRBJ2-1; CDR3nt: TGTGCCAGCTCCCCCCAGCCGGAGAGGAACAATGAGCAGTTCTTC; CDR3aa: CASSPQPERNNEQFF
v_gene: TRBV28; abundance: .; d_gene: TRBD1; j_gene: TRBJ1-3; CDR3nt: TGTGCCAGCAGTCCCCAGACAGGGGGCTATGGAAACACCATATATTTT; CDR3aa: CASSPQTGGYGNTIYF
v_gene: TRBV4-1; abundance: few; d_gene: .; j_gene: TRBJ1-1; CDR3nt: TGCGCCAGCAGCCAGGGGGCATCTGAAGCTTTCTTT; CDR3aa: CASSQGASEAFF
v_gene: TRBV4-1; abundance: .; d_gene: .; j_gene: TRBJ2-1; CDR3nt: TGCGCCAGCAGCGCGACCTACAATGAGCAGTTCTTC; CDR3aa: CASSATYNEQFF
v_gene: TRBV7-3; abundance: .; d_gene: TRBD1; j_gene: TRBJ1-6; CDR3nt: TGTGCCAGCAGCTGGACAGGGGGTAATTCACCCCTCCACTTT; CDR3aa: CASSWTGGNSPLHF
v_gene: TRBV19; abundance: .; d_gene: .; j_gene: TRBJ2-7; CDR3nt: TGTGCCAGTAGTGAGGCGGAGACGTTAGGTTCCGAGCAGTACTTC; CDR3aa: CASSEAETLGSEQYF
v_gene: TRBV29-1; abundance: .; d_gene: TRBD2; j_gene: TRBJ2-1; CDR3nt: TGCAGCGGGATAGGGACTAGCGGGTACAATGAGCAGTTCTTC; CDR3aa: CSGIGTSGYNEQFF
v_gene: TRBV30; abundance: .; d_gene: .; j_gene: TRBJ2-3; CDR3nt: TGTGCCTGGAGTGAAGGGGCAGATACGCAGTATTTT; CDR3aa: CAWSEGADTQYF
v_gene: TRBV27; abundance: .; d_gene: .; j_gene: TRBJ2-7; CDR3nt: TGTGCCAGCAGTTCCTTCTACGAGCAGTACTTC; CDR3aa: CASSSFYEQYF
v_gene: TRBV6-5; abundance: .; d_gene: .; j_gene: TRBJ1-6; CDR3nt: TGTGCCAGCAGTCCGGACAGAGTAAATTCACCCCTCCACTTT; CDR3aa: CASSPDRVNSPLHF
v_gene: TRBV10-3; abundance: once; d_gene: TRBD1; j_gene: TRBJ2-2; CDR3nt: TGTGCCATCAGCCTCCGGGACAGGGACACCGGGGAGCTGTTTTTT; CDR3aa: CAISLRDRDTGELFF
v_gene: TRBV9; abundance: .; d_gene: TRBD1; j_gene: TRBJ1-4; CDR3nt: TGTGCCAGCAGCTACAAGACAGGGGGCGGTATCGAAAAACTGTTTTTT; CDR3aa: CASSYKTGGGIEKLFF
v_gene: TRBV5-1; abundance: .; d_gene: TRBD2; j_gene: TRBJ2-3; CDR3nt: TGCGCCAGCAGCTTGCCTAGCGGGAGGGCCGACACAGATACGCAGTATTTT; CDR3aa: CASSLPSGRADTDTQYF
v_gene: TRBV5-1; abundance: .; d_gene: TRBD2; j_gene: TRBJ2-5; CDR3nt: TGCGCCAGATTCGTCGGGGGGTACCAAGAGACCCAGTACTTC; CDR3aa: CARFVGGYQETQYF
v_gene: TRBV9; abundance: .; d_gene: .; j_gene: TRBJ1-6; CDR3nt: TGTGCCAGCAGCGTCCTGCCTACAGGGCGCAATTCACCCCTCCACTTT; CDR3aa: CASSVLPTGRNSPLHF
v_gene: TRBV19; abundance: .; d_gene: .; j_gene: TRBJ1-4; CDR3nt: TGTGCCAGTAGTTCATTCGGCGCGGGTAATGAAAAACTGTTTTTT; CDR3aa: CASSSFGAGNEKLFF
v_gene: TRBV7-9; abundance: .; d_gene: .; j_gene: TRBJ1-4; CDR3nt: TGTGCCAGCAGCCCAACTAGGGAAAATGAAAAACTGTTTTTT; CDR3aa: CASSPTRENEKLFF
v_gene: TRBV9; abundance: few; d_gene: .; j_gene: TRBJ2-2; CDR3nt: TGTGCCAGCAGCGTCACAGGGTTGGGCGGGGAGCTGTTTTTT; CDR3aa: CASSVTGLGGELFF
v_gene: TRBV28; abundance: .; d_gene: .; j_gene: TRBJ1-5; CDR3nt: TGTGCCAGCAGTGTAGATAGCAATCAGCCCCAGCATTTT; CDR3aa: CASSVDSNQPQHF
v_gene: TRBV18; abundance: .; d_gene: .; j_gene: TRBJ1-4; CDR3nt: TGTGCCAGCTCACCCGGGGAAAAACTGTTTTTT; CDR3aa: CASSPGEKLFF
v_gene: TRBV7-7; abundance: .; d_gene: TRBD1; j_gene: TRBJ2-5; CDR3nt: TGTGCCAGCAGCTACGGGACAGGGGGACAAGAGACCCAGTACTTC; CDR3aa: CASSYGTGGQETQYF
v_gene: TRBV2; abundance: .; d_gene: .; j_gene: TRBJ1-1; CDR3nt: TGTGCCAGCAGTGTGCAGGGTAGTCTGAACACTGAAGCTTTCTTT; CDR3aa: CASSVQGSLNTEAFF
v_gene: TRBV3-1/TRBV3-2; abundance: .; d_gene: .; j_gene: TRBJ1-2; CDR3nt: TGTGCCAGCAGCCAAGAATGGCAGGTTGGGGGGGGCTATGGCTACACCTTC; CDR3aa: CASSQEWQVGGGYGYTF
v_gene: TRBV6-1; abundance: .; d_gene: .; j_gene: TRBJ2-5; CDR3nt: TGTGCCAGCAGTGAACAGAAAGAGACCCAGTACTTC; CDR3aa: CASSEQKETQYF
v_gene: TRBV12-3/TRBV12-4; abundance: .; d_gene: .; j_gene: TRBJ2-1; CDR3nt: TGTGCCAGCAGTTTCGGTGGCGCGGATGAGCAGTTCTTC; CDR3aa: CASSFGGADEQFF
v_gene: TRBV9; abundance: .; d_gene: .; j_gene: TRBJ1-2; CDR3nt: TGTGCCAGCAGCGACTCGATAGAACACACCTTC; CDR3aa: CASSDSIEHTF
v_gene: TRBV9; abundance: .; d_gene: TRBD1; j_gene: TRBJ2-7; CDR3nt: TGTGCCAGCAGCGTGCACTACGGGACAGACTACGAGCAGTACTTC; CDR3aa: CASSVHYGTDYEQYF
v_gene: TRBV19; abundance: .; d_gene: TRBD2; j_gene: TRBJ2-5; CDR3nt: TGTGCCAGTAGTGGGCGGATAGCGGGAGACGGTGAGACCCAGTACTTC; CDR3aa: CASSGRIAGDGETQYF
v_gene: TRBV10-1; abundance: .; d_gene: .; j_gene: TRBJ2-2; CDR3nt: TGCGCCAGCAGTGAGTCCTTCGGGGTGGTTAACACCGGGGAGCTGTTTTTT; CDR3aa: CASSESFGVVNTGELFF
v_gene: TRBV10-3; abundance: .; d_gene: .; j_gene: TRBJ1-4; CDR3nt: TGTGCCATAAGACCAGGTGCAACTAATGAAAAACTGTTTTTT; CDR3aa: CAIRPGATNEKLFF
v_gene: TRBV5-1; abundance: .; d_gene: TRBD1; j_gene: TRBJ2-2; CDR3nt: TGCGCCAGCAGCTTGGAGGGACAGGCGAACACCGGGGAGCTGTTTTTT; CDR3aa: CASSLEGQANTGELFF
v_gene: TRBV12-3/TRBV12-4; abundance: .; d_gene: .; j_gene: TRBJ1-1; CDR3nt: TGTGCCAGCAGCAGCAGGACTGAAGCTTTCTTT; CDR3aa: CASSSRTEAFF
v_gene: TRBV4-2; abundance: .; d_gene: .; j_gene: TRBJ1-4; CDR3nt: TGTGCCAGCAGCGTACAGGGCCCCCCCAATGAAAAACTGTTTTTT; CDR3aa: CASSVQGPPNEKLFF
v_gene: TRBV14; abundance: .; d_gene: .; j_gene: TRBJ2-1; CDR3nt: TGTGCCAGCAGCCCCTTCTCGACGGGAGAGCAGTTCTTC; CDR3aa: CASSPFSTGEQFF
v_gene: TRBV6-6; abundance: .; d_gene: TRBD1; j_gene: TRBJ1-3; CDR3nt: TGTGCCAGCAACCCGGGACAGGGAAACACCATATATTTT; CDR3aa: CASNPGQGNTIYF
v_gene: TRBV7-7; abundance: once; d_gene: .; j_gene: TRBJ2-2; CDR3nt: TGTGCTAGCAGCTTAGCGCTGAACGGCGGGGAGCTGTTTTTT; CDR3aa: CASSLALNGGELFF
v_gene: TRBV2; abundance: few; d_gene: .; j_gene: TRBJ1-2; CDR3nt: TGTGCCAGCAGTCCTCCGAGACAGGCTAACTATGGCTACACCTTC; CDR3aa: CASSPPRQANYGYTF
v_gene: TRBV27; abundance: once; d_gene: TRBD1; j_gene: TRBJ1-2; CDR3nt: TGTGCCAGCAGCTTCCGGGACAGGGACGGCTACACCTTC; CDR3aa: CASSFRDRDGYTF
v_gene: TRBV19; abundance: .; d_gene: TRBD1; j_gene: TRBJ2-1; CDR3nt: TGTGCCAGTAGTAGGCCCGGGACAGGGGGAGGAAATGAGCAGTTCTTC; CDR3aa: CASSRPGTGGGNEQFF
v_gene: TRBV11-2; abundance: .; d_gene: .; j_gene: TRBJ2-3; CDR3nt: TGTGCCAGCAGCCAAGACAGATATCCAGATACGCAGTATTTT; CDR3aa: CASSQDRYPDTQYF
v_gene: TRBV3-1/TRBV3-2; abundance: .; d_gene: .; j_gene: TRBJ2-1; CDR3nt: TGTGCCAGCAGCCAATCCGGGGTAAATGAGCAGTTCTTC; CDR3aa: CASSQSGVNEQFF
v_gene: TRBV28; abundance: .; d_gene: TRBD1; j_gene: TRBJ1-2; CDR3nt: TGTGCCAGCAGTTCCGGGGACAGGGAATATGATGGCTACACCTTC; CDR3aa: CASSSGDREYDGYTF
v_gene: TRBV19; abundance: many; d_gene: TRBD1; j_gene: TRBJ1-5; CDR3nt: TGTGCCAGTAGTAGGTCGACAGGGCGTCGTCAGCCCCAGCATTTT; CDR3aa: CASSRSTGRRQPQHF
v_gene: TRBV19; abundance: .; d_gene: TRBD2; j_gene: TRBJ2-1; CDR3nt: TGTGCCAGTAACGGCGGGAGGTCCCACAATGAGCAGTTCTTC; CDR3aa: CASNGGRSHNEQFF